This T cell receptor (beta chain) was profiled in a study of shared clonotypes between healthy human individuals. Whole-study findings and limits: Sequencing depth was expected to affect clonotype sharing among donors.

Points on this clone: What it recognizes is unknown. The same CDR3 is also encoded by other DNA sequences in this sample.

Germline CDR1 is SGHRS and CDR2 is YFSETQ. The CDR3 consists of 13 residues. The V segment lost 5 bases and the J segment 0 bases; nucleotides outside the gene matches: 0. About 30,000 T cell genomes, or roughly 180 ng DNA, went into the sorted-subset replicate PCRs. Assay: immunoSEQ multiplex PCR; the TCRdb copy retains only in-frame clones and omits some. The repertoire holds about 1.1 million clones, with approximately 75% as singletons. V usage is TRBV5-1 and J usage is TRBJ2-3; 7 nucleotides match TRBD2. This TCR derives from a man aged 18 to 30 in good health. Some clones in this sample may be carry-over from other donors' samples. Sequences were obtained from memory CD4+ T cells from PBMCs. Subset reported: CD45RA-negative fraction. CDR3 sequence (DNA): TGCGCCAGCAGTAGCGGGAGCACAGATACGCAGTATTTT. It encodes CASSSGSTDTQYF.